Reported below is one T cell receptor beta chain. This clone was found once. The antigen it binds to is not known. No base qualities exist here, and no much larger clone lies one base off it. Synthetic TCR analog templates were spiked into each PCR so that absolute template abundance could be estimated from read counts. The immunoSEQ assay used bias-controlled V and J gene primers to amplify TCRbeta CDR3 regions from genomic DNA. Sequencing of rearranged TCRbeta segments was done at approximately 20X coverage. The original pipeline was this. Clustering was used to correct sequencing errors, and CDR3s were annotated against IMGT so that V, D and J genes could be assigned. Out-of-frame and stop-codon sequences were excluded, and only productive TCRbeta rearrangements were used in downstream analyses. To compute clonality, Shannon entropy was normalized by the log of the number of unique productive sequences and then subtracted from one. Fisher's exact test with Benjamini-Hochberg correction, using a cutoff of adjusted p below 0.01, was how clones that differed between time points or between blood and tumor were identified. TCRdb limited this immuneACCESS table to in-frame rearrangements with V and J called. A share of clones is missing; checked studies link under half to unresolved V genes, and the rest is unexplained. D and trimming come from the DNA, and the V and J calls and clone size come from that table. In all, the sample holds about 45,000 clones, and about 88% of those were seen once. The ten largest clones represent 12% to 15% of the sample.

V sheds 3 bases and J sheds 0 bases, leaving 12 bases between their ends. The CDR3 covers 15 residues, taking in both the cysteine and the phenylalanine. The DNA shown is the 45-base CDR3, in frame from base 1. Via the germline V gene, CDR1 is ENHRY and CDR2 SYGVKD. This entry belongs to a study of PD-L1 blockade in urothelial cancer (dated by TCRdb to the late 2010s). Background for the entire study: Every patient began therapy at some point between 2014 and 2015 and was given atezolizumab 1,200 mg intravenously every 3 weeks. TCR sequencing covered pretreatment tumor samples and matched, serially collected peripheral blood taken before and after atezolizumab treatment. Pretreatment blood TCR-seq was available for 27 to 30 patients, at least one posttreatment blood collection was obtained for 25 or so patients, and tumor TCR-seq was available for 25 or so patients. Patients had an ECOG performance status of 0 or 1 and had received between 0 and 3 prior chemotherapy regimens. Blood samples gave median yields of about 150,000 T cells and over 80,000 unique TCRs, along with a median clonality of 0.080. Blood samples were analyzed at 3 weeks after treatment start (second dose) and at 6 weeks after treatment start. Whole exome sequencing and RNA sequencing of pretreatment tumors were performed alongside TCR sequencing in the same patients. About 85% of the roughly 29 patients were males with bladder-origin urothelial cancer, and about 65% of the 29 reported a prior smoking history. Durable clinical benefit meant progression-free survival longer than 6 months, and TCR features were also tested against progression-free and overall survival. The study, an exploratory multi-omic analysis, examined somatic, immune and clinical correlates of response to PD-L1 blockade with atezolizumab in urothelial cancer. Roughly nine patients achieved durable clinical benefit and roughly 20 did not. Broad study findings and their caveats: Because the sample size was small (n ≈ 27) and many of the analyses were exploratory, the results are meant to be hypothesis-generating. A pretreatment peripheral blood TCR clonality below the median was linked to improved progression-free and overall survival. At 3 weeks after the start of treatment, tumor-associated TCR clones in peripheral blood had expanded more in patients with durable benefit (n ≈ 20, p = 0.022).

A cohort of more than 25 patients with locally advanced or metastatic urothelial carcinoma, treated at Memorial Sloan Kettering on a trial protocol, was included. Peripheral blood mononuclear cells were collected pretreatment and during treatment, with between 1 and 8 total time points obtained per patient. The Qiagen DNeasy Blood extraction kit was used to purify genomic DNA from total PBMCs and from tumor samples. PBMCs were collected pretreatment and during treatment, and were isolated and stored as previously described. The rearranged chain carries TRBV10-3 and TRBJ2-7, with no confident D gene call. The clonotype comes from a woman aged 55-70 years with urothelial cancer. This sample comprised PBMCs, obtained around atezolizumab (anti-PD-L1) treatment. CDR3 sequence: CAISERDKLSYEQYF. The DNA reads TGTGCCATCAGTGAACGAGACAAACTCTCCTACGAGCAGTACTTC.